These 19 T cell receptor beta chains came from one sample sequenced in a study of CD8 T cells in ankylosing spondylitis. TCRdb passed the 5' RACE reads through MiXCR, listing each CDR3 protein once. The sample yields about 140,000 distinct CDR3 sequences, approximately 32% seen once. Sequenced sample: synovial fluid, either unsorted or a sorted T cell fraction (not recorded which). These receptors were taken from a male donor with ankylosing spondylitis.

The CDR3 sequence is CASRQGARDTEAFF. The CDR3 DNA sequence: TGTGCCAGCAGACAGGGGGCACGGGACACTGAAGCTTTCTTT. The V call is TRBV6-1, the J call TRBJ1-1, with 9 bases aligning to TRBD1. Germline V gene sequence: CDR1 MNHNS, CDR2 SASEGT. After removal of 6 bases from V and 3 bases from J, the junction contained 5 bases not matched to a gene. CDR3 size: 14 residues.

This clonotype was recorded many times. The chain has TRBV20-1 and TRBJ1-1, with D maybe TRBD1 (5 bases). Germline V gives CDR1 DFQATT, CDR2 SNEGSKA (reference sequence). The CDR3 consists of 13 residues. V lost 6 bases, J lost 4 bases, and 15 bases lay in between. CDR3 sequence (DNA): TGCAGTGCGGTCCGGGACGGTGGCACTGAAGCTTTCTTT. Amino acid sequence: CSAVRDGGTEAFF.

There are a few counts of this clonotype. CDR3 sequence reads: CSAGFGTTNEKLFF. The CDR3 nucleotides read TGCAGTGCGGGGTTTGGAACAACTAATGAAAAACTGTTTTTT. This rearrangement joins TRBV20-1 to TRBJ1-4; D is ambiguous. V lost 6 bases to trimming and J lost 0 bases, with 11 bases between them. The CDR3 sequence is 14 residues long. From germline, CDR1 is DFQATT and CDR2 SNEGSKA (reference sequence).

V and J are TRBV7-3 and TRBJ2-2; D could derive from TRBD1 or TRBD2 (6 bases each). The CDR3 extends over 17 amino acids. Germline CDR1 and CDR2: SGHTA and FQGTGA. The V end lost 1 base, the J end lost 7 bases, and 19 bases lay between the germline ends. The CDR3 coding sequence is TGTGCCAGCAGCTTAAACGGCGGCCGGGGGCAAAACGGGGAGCTGTTTTTT. Protein sequence: CASSLNGGRGQNGELFF.

This clonotype was recorded a few times. The CDR3 protein is CASSLTGLITDTQYF. Here the CDR3 DNA reads TGTGCCAGCAGCTTAACAGGACTGATCACAGATACGCAGTATTTT. The chain carries TRBV7-3 and TRBJ2-3; D may be TRBD2 (5 bases). Germline-derived CDR1 and CDR2 are SGHTA and FQGTGA. This CDR3 region has 15 residues. V was cut by 0 bases and J by 2 bases, with 9 bases left in between.

This clonotype was observed a handful of times. This chain links TRBV6-1 with TRBJ2-2, with 7 bases fitting TRBD1. V trimming: 6 bases; J trimming: 3 bases; junction bases outside the gene matches: 7. The CDR3 totals 15 residues. The germline V gene encodes CDR1 MNHNS and CDR2 SASEGT. The CDR3 reads CASRGSGTDTGELFF. Here the CDR3 DNA reads TGTGCCAGCAGGGGGTCCGGGACAGACACCGGGGAGCTGTTTTTT.

This clonotype was picked up many times. This chain links TRBV7-2 with TRBJ2-1, with D possibly matching TRBD1 (5 bases). The V end lost 1 base, the J end lost 6 bases, and 16 bases lay between the germline ends. Germline lookup yields CDR1 SGHTA and CDR2 FQGNSA. The CDR3 covers 16 residues. The CDR3 DNA reads TGTGCCAGCAGCTTAGTTTCTGGGCAGGGTTCCAATGAGCAGTTCTTC. It specifies CASSLVSGQGSNEQFF.

The chain joins TRBV7-2 to TRBJ1-1, with D possibly being TRBD1 (6 bases). This CDR3 contains 15 residues. V lost 1 base and J 4 bases, leaving 13 bases between the germline ends. Germline CDR1 is SGHTA and CDR2 is FQGNSA. CDR3 coding DNA: TGTGCCAGCAGCTTAGGAGAGAGGGGGAGCACTGAAGCTTTCTTT. This gives the protein CASSLGERGSTEAFF.

This clonotype was seen many times. CDR3 residues: CASSERVGLAGRDTQYF. The CDR3 DNA sequence: TGTGCCAGCAGTGAAAGGGTAGGACTAGCGGGGAGAGATACGCAGTATTTT. The chain employs TRBV2 and TRBJ2-3; the match to TRBD2 covers 12 bases. This CDR3 region has 17 residues. The germline V gene has CDR1 SNHLY and CDR2 FYNNEI. With 2 bases clipped from V and 5 bases from J, the junction kept 8 bases outside the gene matches. The variable domain in full, completed from reference TRBV2 and TRBJ2-3, reads EPEVTQTPSHQVTQMGQEVILRCVPISNHLYFYWYRQILGQKVEFLVSFYNNEISEKSEIFDDQFSVERPDGSNFTLKIRSTKLEDSAMYFCASSERVGLAGRDTQYFGPGTRLTVL.

The gene calls are TRBV18 and TRBJ1-5; no definite D call. V lost 3 bases and J lost 5, with 8 bases in between. Per the germline V gene, CDR1 is KGHSH and CDR2 is LQKENI. This CDR3 spans 13 amino acids. This CDR3 reads CASSPGRDQPQHF. The CDR3 DNA sequence: TGTGCCAGCTCACCGGGTCGGGATCAGCCCCAGCATTTT.

This rearrangement joins TRBV12-3 or TRBV12-4 to TRBJ1-2; D gene uncertain. The V end was cut by 7 bases, the J end by 3 bases, with 15 bases between. This CDR3 region has 14 residues. The CDR3 DNA follows: TGTGCCAGCAAGGAAGGACGGTCCTACTATGGCTACACCTTC. Amino acids: CASKEGRSYYGYTF.

CDR3 nucleotides: TGTGCCAGCAGTTTAAGATACGGAAGCGGTGGCTACACCTTC. The encoded protein is CASSLRYGSGGYTF. V usage is TRBV12-3 or TRBV12-4 and J usage is TRBJ1-2; no clear D gene. V lost 2 bases, J lost 7 bases, and 14 bases lay in between. The CDR3 totals 14 residues.

V usage is TRBV5-1 and J usage is TRBJ2-6; TRBD1 is a possible D gene (5 bases). The CDR3 covers 17 residues. Germline lookup yields CDR1 SGHRS and CDR2 YFSETQ. V was cut by 0 bases and J by 0 bases, with 10 bases left in between. In DNA, the CDR3 is TGCGCCAGCAGCTTGGGACAGCCCAGCTCTGGGGCCAACGTCCTGACTTTC. Its translation is CASSLGQPSSGANVLTF. Full variable domain (rest looked up from reference TRBV5-1 and TRBJ2-6): KAGVTQTPRYLIKTRGQQVTLSCSPISGHRSVSWYQQTPGQGLQFLFEYFSETQRNKGNFPGRFSGRQFSNSRSEMNVSTLELGDSALYLCASSLGQPSSGANVLTFGAGSRLTVL.

Only a few counts were recorded for this clonotype. This chain joins TRBV30 and TRBJ2-1, with TRBD1 matching 9 bases. The germline CDR1 and CDR2 sequences are GTSNPN and SVGIG (reference sequence). After removal of 5 bases from V and 7 bases from J, the junction contained 9 bases not matched to a gene. The CDR3 is 14 amino acids. This CDR3 is CAWRQGGVKNEQFF. The CDR3 nucleotides read TGTGCCTGGCGACAGGGGGGAGTGAAGAATGAGCAGTTCTTC.

This clonotype was observed many times. The chain employs TRBV6-5 and TRBJ1-4, with 7 bases identical to TRBD1. CDR1 MNHEY and CDR2 SVGAGI come from the germline V gene. V gave up 2 bases and J gave up 7 bases; unmatched junction bases: 10. This CDR3 has 16 residues. DNA of the CDR3: TGTGCCAGCAGTTACAACAGGGGTGTTGGTGTTGAAAAACTGTTTTTT. This gives the protein CASSYNRGVGVEKLFF.

As for this clonotype: Mismatch with germline at one junction end may stem from a read error. J is TRBJ2-7 and V is TRBV28, with TRBD1 matching over 7 bases. The germline gives CDR1 MDHEN, CDR2 SYDVKM. The CDR3 is 15 amino acids. The CDR3 loop reads CASSLRTGVGYEEYF. CDR3 DNA: TGTGCCAGCAGTCTTCGAACAGGGGTCGGCTACGAGGAGTACTTC. The whole variable domain, filled in from reference TRBV28 and TRBJ2-7, reads DVKVTQSSRYLVKRTGEKVFLECVQDMDHENMFWYRQDPGLGLRLIYFSYDVKMKEKGDIPEGYSVSREKKERFSLILESASTNQTSMYLCASSLRTGVGYEEYFGPGTRLTVT.

This chain uses TRBV13 with TRBJ2-1; D might be TRBD2 (5 bases). V lost 5 bases, J lost 8 bases, and 7 bases lay in between. CDR1 is PRHDT and CDR2 is FYEKMQ in the germline V gene (reference sequence). The CDR3 sequence is 11 residues long. CDR3 sequence: CASSMRDEQFF. The CDR3 DNA reads as TGTGCCAGCAGCATGAGGGATGAGCAGTTCTTC. The full variable domain, its missing parts supplied by reference TRBV13 and TRBJ2-1, is AAGVIQSPRHLIKEKRETATLKCYPIPRHDTVYWYQQGPGQDPQFLISFYEKMQSDKGSIPDRFSAQQFSDYHSELNMSSLELGDSALYFCASSMRDEQFFGPGTRLTVL.

Only a few counts were recorded for this clonotype. The chain uses TRBV20-1 and TRBJ2-2; TRBD2 aligns across 8 bases. V lost 2 bases to trimming and J lost 4 bases; unmatched junction nucleotides: 9. The CDR3 runs to 16 residues. Germline CDR1 and CDR2: DFQATT and SNEGSKA (reference sequence). The CDR3 sequence is CSARYSGTRGTGELFF. The CDR3 DNA is TGCAGTGCTAGATACTCCGGGACTAGGGGCACCGGGGAGCTGTTTTTT.

The rearrangement uses TRBV18 and TRBJ2-1; D possibly matches TRBD1 or TRBD2 (5 bases each). This CDR3 has 13 amino acids. CDR1 and CDR2 from the germline V gene are KGHSH and LQKENI. V lost 1 base, J lost 10 bases, and 11 bases lay in between. The CDR3: CASSPLGTNEQFF. As DNA, the CDR3 is TGTGCCAGCTCACCACTAGGGACCAACGAGCAGTTCTTC.